This T cell receptor (beta chain) was observed in a study of regulatory T cells in long-lasting Graves disease. Time point denoted: newly diagnosed GD, antithyroid drugs for less than 3 months. The TCR library was made from RNA extracted from PBMCs. CDR3 regions were amplified by Arm-PCR using iRepertoire HTBI primers to build TCR beta libraries. Each CDR3 protein is one row after TCRdb ran MiXCR on the multiplex PCR reads. This sample has 350,000 to 500,000 distinct CDR3 sequences, with around 15% found just once. Germline V lookup: CDR1 DFQATT, CDR2 SNEGSKA (reference sequence). The CDR3 spans 14 residues. Trimming took 6 bases from V and 6 from J; bases not matched to a gene: 10. These same records also appear under a second study, on T cells in Graves' hyperthyroidism and ophthalmopathy.

V gene TRBV20-1 combines with J gene TRBJ1-5, with 8 bases identical to TRBD1. Source: peripheral blood mononuclear cells (PBMCs), taken at new diagnosis, from a patient treated with antithyroid drugs. The TCR was taken from a woman aged 50 to 65 with Graves disease. The CDR3 DNA sequence: TGCAGTGCAGCCTTCGGGACAGGTTTTCAGCCCCAGCATTTT. It encodes CSAAFGTGFQPQHF.